The next 12 T cell receptor beta chains were all read from a single sample in a study of T cells in Graves' hyperthyroidism and ophthalmopathy. RNA transcripts gave rise to amplified TCR beta CDR3 regions. First-round RT-PCR of the TCR CDR3 relied on the HTBI primer set. TCRdb recomputed calls from the multiplex PCR reads with MiXCR, one row per CDR3 protein. The profile shows 200,000 or so distinct CDR3 sequences, about 17% of them singletons. The sequencing input was blood. Receptors were obtained from a woman in her forties or fifties with Graves' hyperthyroidism.

This clonotype was recorded many times. The chain combines TRBV7-9 with TRBJ1-2; TRBD1 matches 7 bases. The CDR3 is made up of 15 amino acids. The V and J ends lost 5 bases and 2 bases, in that order; junction bases with no gene match: 8. CDR1 and CDR2 (germline): SEHNR, FQNEAQ (reference sequence). CDR3 region: CASSARDRENYGYTF. CDR3 DNA sequence: TGTGCCAGCAGCGCCCGAGACAGGGAAAACTATGGCTACACCTTC.

This clonotype was observed a handful of times. V gene TRBV5-1 combines with J gene TRBJ2-1; the match to TRBD1 covers 10 bases. Per germline, CDR1 SGHRS and CDR2 YFSETQ. This CDR3 contains 15 residues. V lost 7 bases to trimming and J lost 4 bases; unmatched junction nucleotides: 8. The CDR3 region has the DNA TGCGCCAGCGCTTACCGGGACAGGGGATACAATGAGCAGTTCTTC. It specifies CASAYRDRGYNEQFF.

The sample holds many counts of this clonotype. The chain has TRBV6-1 and TRBJ2-5; D perhaps matches TRBD1 (5 bases). From germline, CDR1 is MNHNS and CDR2 SASEGT. This CDR3 contains 13 residues. V lost 1 base and J lost 2, with 5 bases in between. The CDR3 region has the DNA TGTGCCAGCAGTGAAGACAGGCAAGAGACCCAGTACTTC. It codes for CASSEDRQETQYF.

The gene calls are TRBV20-1 and TRBJ2-7; TRBD2 matches 11 bases. The germline V gene has CDR1 DFQATT and CDR2 SNEGSKA (reference sequence). Trimming at V came to 3 bases and at J to 4 bases, leaving 5 bases not matched to a gene. The CDR3 extends over 14 amino acids. The CDR3 sequence is CSARVLAGAYEQYF. CDR3 in DNA: TGCAGTGCTAGGGTACTAGCGGGAGCTTACGAGCAGTACTTC.

The chain is built from TRBV6-2 or TRBV6-3 and TRBJ1-2; tentative D call: TRBD1 (5 bases). Deletions cut 6 bases from V and 3 bases from J, with 17 bases between. CDR1 is MNHEY and CDR2 is SVGEGT in the germline V gene. The CDR3 runs 15 residues. CDR3 residues: CASRDVWGSDYGYTF. In DNA form, the CDR3 reads TGTGCCAGCAGGGACGTATGGGGCTCAGACTATGGCTACACCTTC.

The rearrangement uses TRBV19 and TRBJ2-1; D possibly corresponds to TRBD2 (7 bases). The CDR3 extends over 14 amino acids. CDR1 is LNHDA and CDR2 is SQIVND in the germline V gene (reference sequence). V was shortened by 9 bases and J by 1 base, with 13 bases between the two germline ends. This chain's CDR3 is CASGRQGSYNEQFF. In nucleotides, the CDR3 is TGTGCCAGCGGGAGGCAGGGGTCCTACAATGAGCAGTTCTTC.

This clonotype has just a few counts. The chain joins TRBV6-2 or TRBV6-3 to TRBJ1-5; no definite D call. Trimming cost V 0 bases and J 4 bases, with 10 bases left between them. The CDR3 totals 15 residues. CDR1 MNHEY and CDR2 SVGEGT come from the germline V gene. The CDR3 DNA reads as TGTGCCAGCAGTTACTCGATTTATGGGAATCAGCCCCAGCATTTT. Amino acid sequence: CASSYSIYGNQPQHF.

The chain has TRBV3-1 and TRBJ2-3; TRBD2 is a possible D gene (5 bases). Trimming left V 1 base short and J 0 bases short, with 8 bases between. Germline CDR1 reads LGHDT; CDR2 reads YNNKEL (reference sequence). This CDR3 spans 15 amino acids. CDR3 loop: CASSQVTGSTDTQYF. CDR3 sequence (DNA): TGTGCCAGCAGCCAAGTAACGGGAAGCACAGATACGCAGTATTTT.

The chain is built from TRBV19 and TRBJ1-5, with D uncertain. The CDR3 is 19 residues long. Germline assignment: CDR1 LNHDA and CDR2 SQIVND (reference sequence). Trimming took 3 bases from V and 2 from J, leaving 23 bases between them. CDR3 nucleotides: TGTGCCAGTAGTATTTTTTCAGGAGACACAAGCTTTGGCAATCAGCCCCAGCATTTT. It is translated as CASSIFSGDTSFGNQPQHF.

This clonotype showed up many times. The chain has TRBV5-1 and TRBJ2-7, with 14 bases that match TRBD2. The CDR3 extends over 18 amino acids. Germline V gives CDR1 SGHRS, CDR2 YFSETQ. The trim removed 4 bases at V and 0 bases at J, leaving 9 bases unmatched. The CDR3 is CASSPWKGTSGSSYEQYF. The CDR3 region has the DNA TGCGCCAGCAGCCCCTGGAAGGGGACTAGCGGGAGCTCCTACGAGCAGTACTTC.

This clonotype was counted many times. The V and J genes are TRBV7-3 and TRBJ1-3, with D unclear. Germline values: CDR1 SGHTA, CDR2 FQGTGA. This CDR3 is built from 15 residues. Trimming took 1 base from V and 0 from J, leaving 7 bases between them. CDR3 DNA sequence: TGTGCCAGCAGCTTAAGGCCCAGCTCTGGAAACACCATATATTTT. This gives the protein CASSLRPSSGNTIYF.

This CDR3 is CASSLQGLGGDTQYF. Written as DNA, the CDR3 is TGTGCCAGCAGCCTACAGGGCCTCGGGGGAGATACGCAGTATTTT. The chain combines TRBV28 with TRBJ2-3, with D perhaps given as TRBD1 or TRBD2 (6 bases each). Germline CDR1 MDHEN, CDR2 SYDVKM. The CDR3 has 15 residues. The ends were cut back, 6 bases at V and 5 bases at J, with 18 bases in the middle.